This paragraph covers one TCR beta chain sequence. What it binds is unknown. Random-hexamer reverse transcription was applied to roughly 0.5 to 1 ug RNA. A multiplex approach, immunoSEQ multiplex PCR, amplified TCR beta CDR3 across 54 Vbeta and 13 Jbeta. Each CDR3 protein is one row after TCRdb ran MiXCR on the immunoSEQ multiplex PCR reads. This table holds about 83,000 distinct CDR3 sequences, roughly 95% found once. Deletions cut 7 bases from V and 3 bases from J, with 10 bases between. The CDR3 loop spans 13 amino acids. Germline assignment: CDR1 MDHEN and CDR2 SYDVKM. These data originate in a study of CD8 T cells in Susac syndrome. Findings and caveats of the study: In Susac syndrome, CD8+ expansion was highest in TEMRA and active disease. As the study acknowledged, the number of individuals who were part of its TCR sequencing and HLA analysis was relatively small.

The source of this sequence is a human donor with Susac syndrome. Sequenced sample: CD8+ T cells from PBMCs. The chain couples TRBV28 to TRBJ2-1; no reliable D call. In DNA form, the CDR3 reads TGTGCCAGCACTCATGGGGACTACAATGAGCAGTTCTTC. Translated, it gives CASTHGDYNEQFF.